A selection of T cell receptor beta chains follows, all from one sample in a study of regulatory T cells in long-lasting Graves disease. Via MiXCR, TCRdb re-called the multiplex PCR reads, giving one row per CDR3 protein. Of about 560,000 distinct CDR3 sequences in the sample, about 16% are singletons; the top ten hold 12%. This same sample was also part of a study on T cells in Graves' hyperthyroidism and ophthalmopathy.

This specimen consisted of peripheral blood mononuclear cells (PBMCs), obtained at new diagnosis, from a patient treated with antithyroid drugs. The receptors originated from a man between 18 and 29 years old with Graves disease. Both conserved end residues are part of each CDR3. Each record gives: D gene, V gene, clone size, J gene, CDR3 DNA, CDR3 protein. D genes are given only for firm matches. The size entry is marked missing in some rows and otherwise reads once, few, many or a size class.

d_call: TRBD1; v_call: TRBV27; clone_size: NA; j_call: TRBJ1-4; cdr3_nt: TGTGCCAGCAGTTCGACAGGGGGCATTGGTGAAGAACTGTTTTTT; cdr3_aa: CASSSTGGIGEELFF
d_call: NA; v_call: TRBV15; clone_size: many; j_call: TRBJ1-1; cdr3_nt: TGTGCCACCGGAGGGGGGGGATTCAACACTGAAGCTTTCTTT; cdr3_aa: CATGGGGFNTEAFF
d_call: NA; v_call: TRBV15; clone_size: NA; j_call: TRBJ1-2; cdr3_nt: TGTGCCACCAGCACTCGTCTCCTTCCCTATGGCTACACCTTC; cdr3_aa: CATSTRLLPYGYTF
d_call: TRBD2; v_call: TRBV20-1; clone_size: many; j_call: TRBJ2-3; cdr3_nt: TGCAGTGCTAGAGACTCTAGCGGGATTTCCACAGATACGCAGTATTTT; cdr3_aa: CSARDSSGISTDTQYF
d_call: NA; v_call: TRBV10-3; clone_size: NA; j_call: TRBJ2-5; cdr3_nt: TGTGCCATCAGTGGGGGGGGCTTGGAAGAGACCCAGTACTTC; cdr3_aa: CAISGGGLEETQYF
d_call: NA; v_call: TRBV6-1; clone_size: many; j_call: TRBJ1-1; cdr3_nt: TGTGCCAGCAGCGACCAGGGGAGGTACACTGAAGCTTTCTTT; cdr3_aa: CASSDQGRYTEAFF
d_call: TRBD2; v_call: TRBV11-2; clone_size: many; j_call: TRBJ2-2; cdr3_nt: TGTGCCAGCAGCCTTAGCGGGAGGTTCACCGGGGAGCTGTTTTTT; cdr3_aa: CASSLSGRFTGELFF
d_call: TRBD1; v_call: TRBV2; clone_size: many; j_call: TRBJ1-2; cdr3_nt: TGTGCCAGCAGCTCAGACAGGGGCGGCTATGGCTACACCTTC; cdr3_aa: CASSSDRGGYGYTF
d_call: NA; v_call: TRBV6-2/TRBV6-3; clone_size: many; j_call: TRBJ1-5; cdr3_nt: TGTGCCAGCAGTGTAAGCAGGGATAGCAATCAGCCCCAGCATTTT; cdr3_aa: CASSVSRDSNQPQHF
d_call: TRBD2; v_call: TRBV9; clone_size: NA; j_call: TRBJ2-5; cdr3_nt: TGTGCCAGCAGCGAGGGTACGGTGACTAGCGGGAGTTGGGAGACCCAGTACTTC; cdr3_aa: CASSEGTVTSGSWETQYF
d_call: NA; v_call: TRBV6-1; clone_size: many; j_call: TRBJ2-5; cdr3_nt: TGTGCCGCCATCGGCGGGCGTGGAGAGACCCAGTACTTC; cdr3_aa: CAAIGGRGETQYF
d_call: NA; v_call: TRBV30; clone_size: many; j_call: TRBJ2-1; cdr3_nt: TGTGCCTGGAGTGTAACTAGCCACAATGAGCAGTTCTTC; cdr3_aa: CAWSVTSHNEQFF
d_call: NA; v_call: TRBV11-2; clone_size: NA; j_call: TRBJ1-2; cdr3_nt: TGTGCCAGCAGCTTAGGCAGCCCGGTTCGGGGCTACACCTTC; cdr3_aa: CASSLGSPVRGYTF
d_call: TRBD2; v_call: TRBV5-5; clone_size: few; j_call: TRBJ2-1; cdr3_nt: TGTGCCAGCAGCCCCTGGTCTAGCGGAAAGTACAATGAGCAGTTCTTC; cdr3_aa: CASSPWSSGKYNEQFF
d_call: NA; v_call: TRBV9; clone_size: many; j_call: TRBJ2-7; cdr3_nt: TGTGCCAGCAGCGTAGGGAAGCAGGGATCCTACGAGCAGTACTTC; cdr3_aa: CASSVGKQGSYEQYF
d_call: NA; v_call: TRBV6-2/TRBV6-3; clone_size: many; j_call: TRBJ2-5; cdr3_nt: TGTGCCAGCAGCCCGGATGGGGGATCTGAGACCCAGTACTTC; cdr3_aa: CASSPDGGSETQYF
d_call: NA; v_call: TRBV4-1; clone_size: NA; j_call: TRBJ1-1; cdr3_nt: TGCGCCAGCAGCGCCGGGTTCACGGTCACTGAAGCTTTCTTT; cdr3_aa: CASSAGFTVTEAFF
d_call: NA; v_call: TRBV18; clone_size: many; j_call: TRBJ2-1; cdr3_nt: TGTGCCAGCTCAGCCCTAGGGACTGAGCAGTTCTTC; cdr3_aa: CASSALGTEQFF
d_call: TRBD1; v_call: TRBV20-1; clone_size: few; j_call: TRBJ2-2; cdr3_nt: TGCAGTGCTAGGATCGAGGACAGGGCATTGGGCGGGGAGCTGTTTTTT; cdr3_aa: CSARIEDRALGGELFF
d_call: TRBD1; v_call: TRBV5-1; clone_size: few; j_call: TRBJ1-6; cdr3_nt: TGCGCCAGCAGCTCCCGGGCCGAACAGGGGTCGGGATCACCCCTCCACTTT; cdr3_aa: CASSSRAEQGSGSPLHF
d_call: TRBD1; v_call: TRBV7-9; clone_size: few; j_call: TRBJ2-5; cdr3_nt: TGTGCCAGCAGCGAAACCAGGGGGGAGACCCAGTACTTC; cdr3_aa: CASSETRGETQYF
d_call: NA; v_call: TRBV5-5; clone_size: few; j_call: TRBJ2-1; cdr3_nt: TGTGCCAGCAGCTCGTGGGGGGTGAATGAGCAGTTCTTC; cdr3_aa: CASSSWGVNEQFF
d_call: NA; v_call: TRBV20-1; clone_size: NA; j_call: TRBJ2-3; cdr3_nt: TGCAGTGCTAGAGTGCCATGGGGATCAAGCACAGATACGCAGTATTTT; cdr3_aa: CSARVPWGSSTDTQYF
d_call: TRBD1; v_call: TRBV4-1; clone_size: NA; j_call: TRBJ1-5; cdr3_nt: TGCGCCAGCAGCCAAGAAGGAGGAGGAACAGGGGGTGGTCAGCCCCAGCATTTT; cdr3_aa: CASSQEGGGTGGGQPQHF
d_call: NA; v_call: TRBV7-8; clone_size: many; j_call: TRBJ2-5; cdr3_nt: TGTGCCAGCAGCTTAAGGGCGGAACTGCCGGAAGAGACCCAGTACTTC; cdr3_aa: CASSLRAELPEETQYF
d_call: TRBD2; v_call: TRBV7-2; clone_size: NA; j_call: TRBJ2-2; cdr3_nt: TGTGCCAGCAGCTTAACTAGCGGCGGGGGGGGGGAGCTGTTTTTT; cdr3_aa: CASSLTSGGGGELFF
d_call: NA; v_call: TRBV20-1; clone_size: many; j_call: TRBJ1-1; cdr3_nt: TGCAGTGCTAGACCCCACGACAAGAACACTGAAGCTTTCTTT; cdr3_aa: CSARPHDKNTEAFF
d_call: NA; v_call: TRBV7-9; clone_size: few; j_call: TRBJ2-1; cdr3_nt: TGTGCCAGCAGCCCCCCTGGGGGGGCCAATGAGCAGTTCTTC; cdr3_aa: CASSPPGGANEQFF
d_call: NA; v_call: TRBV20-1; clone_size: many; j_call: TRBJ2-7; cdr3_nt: TGCAGTGCTAGGGATTACTCCCGGACAGTTTACGAGCAGTACTTC; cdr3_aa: CSARDYSRTVYEQYF
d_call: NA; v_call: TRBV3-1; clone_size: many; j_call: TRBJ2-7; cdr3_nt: TGTGCCAGCAGCCAAGGGGCGACTAGGTCCCACGAGCAGTACTTC; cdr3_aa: CASSQGATRSHEQYF
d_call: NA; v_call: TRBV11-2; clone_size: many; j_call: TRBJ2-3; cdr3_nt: TGTGCCAGCAGCTTAGAAGGTGGGACCTCTGGAGATACGCAGTATTTT; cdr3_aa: CASSLEGGTSGDTQYF